This is a list of T cell receptor beta chains from one sample in a study. TCRdb redid the calling of the RT-PCR reads with MiXCR, one entry per CDR3 protein. The profile shows more than 600,000 distinct CDR3 sequences, approximately 15% of them singletons. The sample consisted of memory CD4+ T cells from blood. These TCRs come from a female donor in good health, serving as a healthy control. The CDR3 runs from the conserved cysteine through the conserved F or W. The order of the fields is V gene, J gene, D gene, clone size, CDR3 DNA, CDR3 protein. D genes are given only for firm matches. Only part of the rows carry a size: once, few, many, or a class if the clone is expanded.

TRBV6-1	TRBJ1-1	NA	NA	TGTGCCAGCAGTGTAGAGGGCTACACTGAAGCTTTCTTT	CASSVEGYTEAFF
TRBV12-3/TRBV12-4	TRBJ2-2	TRBD1	NA	TGTGCCAGCAGTTTCCGACAGGGGGCCACCGGGGAGCTGTTTTTT	CASSFRQGATGELFF
TRBV20-1	TRBJ2-7	NA	many	TGCAGTGCTAGAGATGGCAGTTCTAGCTCCTACGAGCAGTACTTC	CSARDGSSSSYEQYF
TRBV10-3	TRBJ2-2	NA	few	TGTGCCATCAGTGCACAGACCACCGGGGAGCTGTTTTTT	CAISAQTTGELFF
TRBV20-1	TRBJ2-2	NA	NA	TGCAGTGCGAAACCCGCCGGGATCGGGGAGCTGTTTTTT	CSAKPAGIGELFF
TRBV2	TRBJ2-3	TRBD2	NA	TGTGCCAGCAGTGTGTTTAGCGGGATTACAGATACGCAGTATTTT	CASSVFSGITDTQYF
TRBV12-3/TRBV12-4	TRBJ2-7	NA	NA	TGTGCCAGCAGTTTTTCGTTGGACAGTCTCTCCTACGAGCAGTACTTC	CASSFSLDSLSYEQYF
TRBV9	TRBJ2-3	NA	few	TGTGCCAGCAGCGTAGGGGGGGAACTCACAGATACGCAGTATTTT	CASSVGGELTDTQYF
TRBV7-3	TRBJ2-3	NA	many	TGTGCCAGCAGCTTAAACGGGGTAGACACAGATACGCAGTATTTT	CASSLNGVDTDTQYF
TRBV12-3/TRBV12-4	TRBJ2-7	TRBD2	few	TGTGCCAGCAGTTTCGGCGGGAGAGGGTCCTACGAGCAGTACTTC	CASSFGGRGSYEQYF
TRBV6-2/TRBV6-3	TRBJ1-2	NA	many	TGTGCCAGCAGCCACGACGGCTATGGCTACACCTTC	CASSHDGYGYTF
TRBV7-2	TRBJ1-1	NA	NA	TGTGCCAGCAGCTTCTATAACACCCTTGAAGCTTTCTTT	CASSFYNTLEAFF
TRBV11-1	TRBJ2-7	NA	NA	TGTGCCAGCAGCTTAGATGGGGGGCAGAATGGCGCGCAGTACTTC	CASSLDGGQNGAQYF
TRBV7-2	TRBJ2-3	TRBD2	many	TGTGCCAGCAGGAAGACGGGGGGGGCAGATACGCAGTATTTT	CASRKTGGADTQYF
TRBV28	TRBJ1-6	TRBD1	once	TGTGCCAGCGGACAAAACAGGGGGCGGAATTCACCCCTCCACTTT	CASGQNRGRNSPLHF
TRBV5-1	TRBJ1-2	NA	many	TGCGCCAGCACGGTGACGCAGGGCTATGGCTACACCTTC	CASTVTQGYGYTF
TRBV7-2	TRBJ2-7	NA	many	TGTGCCAGCAGCCTGGCGGGGATCCACGAGCAGTACTTC	CASSLAGIHEQYF
TRBV7-3	TRBJ1-5	NA	NA	TGTGCCAGCAGCCGAATGTCGGGGCAGCCCCAGCATTTT	CASSRMSGQPQHF
TRBV6-5	TRBJ2-5	NA	few	TGTGCCAGCAGTTACTCGGCTGGGGGCAGGGGCGAGGAGACCCAGTACTTC	CASSYSAGGRGEETQYF
TRBV12-3/TRBV12-4	TRBJ1-5	NA	NA	TGTGCCAGCAGTGCAGGGTTAATTCAGCCCCAGCATTTT	CASSAGLIQPQHF
TRBV10-3	TRBJ2-3	TRBD2	NA	TGTGCCATCAGCCACACAACTAGCGGGACCTCCGATACGCAGTATTTT	CAISHTTSGTSDTQYF
TRBV20-1	TRBJ2-7	TRBD2	many	TGCAGTGTTCCCGGACTAGCGGGAACATTCTACGAGCAGTACTTC	CSVPGLAGTFYEQYF
TRBV12-3/TRBV12-4	TRBJ2-1	NA	many	TGTGCCAGCAGTTTATTCGCCAATGAGCAGTTCTTC	CASSLFANEQFF
TRBV15	TRBJ2-1	NA	NA	TGTGCCACCAGCAGAGTAAAGGGGCGACATAATGAGCAGTTCTTC	CATSRVKGRHNEQFF
TRBV20-1	TRBJ1-5	NA	many	TGCAGTGCTAGACCCATGGGGGGAAACAATCAGCCCCAGCATTTT	CSARPMGGNNQPQHF
TRBV9	TRBJ1-1	NA	NA	TGTGCCAGCAGCATCGGAGTTGAATCTGGCACTGAAGCTTTCTTT	CASSIGVESGTEAFF
TRBV20-1	TRBJ2-7	TRBD2	NA	TGCAGTGCCCTCATATTTAGCGGGAGGGCGTCCTACGAGCAGTACTTC	CSALIFSGRASYEQYF
TRBV5-1	TRBJ1-4	NA	few	TGCGCCAGCAGCTTGTGGGGCGTTAATGAAAAACTGTTTTTT	CASSLWGVNEKLFF
TRBV11-2	TRBJ2-3	NA	few	TGTGCCAGCAGCTTACCGGTCACAGATACGCAGTATTTT	CASSLPVTDTQYF
TRBV5-6	TRBJ2-3	TRBD2	many	TGTGCCAGCAGCTTACTAGCGGGAGAATTTGGGGACACAGATACGCAGTATTTT	CASSLLAGEFGDTDTQYF
TRBV20-1	TRBJ2-3	TRBD2	many	TGCAGTGCTAGAGATCCGGGACTAGGGGATACGCAGTATTTT	CSARDPGLGDTQYF
TRBV5-6	TRBJ1-2	NA	many	TGTGCCAGCAGCTTGATCGGACAGTTATATGGCTACACCTTC	CASSLIGQLYGYTF
TRBV7-2	TRBJ1-2	NA	many	TGTGCCAGCAGCTTAAGCCATTACGGCTACACCTTC	CASSLSHYGYTF
TRBV5-1	TRBJ2-1	TRBD2	many	TGCGCCAGCAGCTGGCGGGAGAGCTCCTACAATGAGCAGTTCTTC	CASSWRESSYNEQFF
TRBV28	TRBJ2-5	NA	many	TGTGCCAGCAGTTTCGCAGGGAAGTCACAAGAGACCCAGTACTTC	CASSFAGKSQETQYF
TRBV6-5	TRBJ1-5	TRBD1	many	TGTGCCAGCAGCCGACAGGGGTTTAGCAATCAGCCCCAGCATTTT	CASSRQGFSNQPQHF
TRBV12-3/TRBV12-4	TRBJ2-2	TRBD2	many	TGTGCCAGCAGTGGTCGACTAGCGGGAGGCCCCGGGAAGCTGTTTTTT	CASSGRLAGGPGKLFF
TRBV18	TRBJ2-5	NA	few	TGTGCCAGCTCACCCACACAGGGCCATGCGGAGACCCAGTACTTC	CASSPTQGHAETQYF
TRBV6-5	TRBJ2-7	TRBD2	many	TGTGCCAGCAGTTACACGCTAGCGGGGTTCTACGAGCAGTACTTC	CASSYTLAGFYEQYF
TRBV12-3/TRBV12-4	TRBJ2-7	TRBD2	NA	TGTGCCAGCAGTCTAGGGACTAACTCCTACGAGCAGTACTTC	CASSLGTNSYEQYF
TRBV5-1	TRBJ2-5	NA	few	TGCGCCAGCAGCTTGGATGGGCGGTTTGACGAGACCCAGTACTTC	CASSLDGRFDETQYF
TRBV9	TRBJ1-2	NA	few	TGTGCCAGCAGCGTAGACCGGTGGTCCTATGGCTACACCTTC	CASSVDRWSYGYTF
TRBV4-2	TRBJ2-1	TRBD2	NA	TGTGCCAGCAGCCATTACAGCGGGAGCACCTACAATGAGCAGTTCTTC	CASSHYSGSTYNEQFF
TRBV5-8	TRBJ2-1	TRBD2	NA	TGTGCCAGCAGCTTACTCGGCGGGAGCTCCTACAATGAGCAGTTCTTC	CASSLLGGSSYNEQFF
TRBV30	TRBJ1-6	NA	NA	TGTGCCTGGAGTGTAGCGGGGCCCTATAATTCACCCCTCCACTTT	CAWSVAGPYNSPLHF
TRBV18	TRBJ1-1	NA	NA	TGTGCCAGCTCACCACAGGTGAGGGTGGCAAACACTGAAGCTTTCTTT	CASSPQVRVANTEAFF
TRBV10-3	TRBJ2-2	TRBD2	few	TGTGCCATCAGTGATCTAGCGGGAGGTGGCGGGGAGCTGTTTTTT	CAISDLAGGGGELFF
TRBV20-1	TRBJ1-2	NA	many	TGCAGTGTCCGGGACATTCCTTCCTATGGCTACACCTTC	CSVRDIPSYGYTF
TRBV9	TRBJ2-7	NA	NA	TGTGCCAGCAGCGCCGTCGCGCAGGGGCTCAACGAGCAGTACTTC	CASSAVAQGLNEQYF
TRBV24-1	TRBJ2-6	TRBD1	many	TGTGCCACCAGTGAGAGGGGGCCGAGAGCGGACGGGGCCAACGTCCTGACTTTC	CATSERGPRADGANVLTF
TRBV29-1	TRBJ2-3	TRBD2	many	TGCAGCGGGACTAGCGTCCTCCGGAGCACAGATACGCAGTATTTT	CSGTSVLRSTDTQYF